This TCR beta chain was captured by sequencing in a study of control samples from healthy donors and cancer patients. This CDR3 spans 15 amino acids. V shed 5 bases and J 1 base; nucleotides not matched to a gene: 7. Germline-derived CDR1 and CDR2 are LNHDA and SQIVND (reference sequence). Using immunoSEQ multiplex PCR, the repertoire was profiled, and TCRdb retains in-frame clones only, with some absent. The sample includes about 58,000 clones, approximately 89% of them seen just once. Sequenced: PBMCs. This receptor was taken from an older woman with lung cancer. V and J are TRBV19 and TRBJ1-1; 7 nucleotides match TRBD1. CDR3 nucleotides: TGTGCCAGTAGTCCCCAGGGACAGTCGAACACTGAAGCTTTCTTT. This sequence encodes CASSPQGQSNTEAFF.